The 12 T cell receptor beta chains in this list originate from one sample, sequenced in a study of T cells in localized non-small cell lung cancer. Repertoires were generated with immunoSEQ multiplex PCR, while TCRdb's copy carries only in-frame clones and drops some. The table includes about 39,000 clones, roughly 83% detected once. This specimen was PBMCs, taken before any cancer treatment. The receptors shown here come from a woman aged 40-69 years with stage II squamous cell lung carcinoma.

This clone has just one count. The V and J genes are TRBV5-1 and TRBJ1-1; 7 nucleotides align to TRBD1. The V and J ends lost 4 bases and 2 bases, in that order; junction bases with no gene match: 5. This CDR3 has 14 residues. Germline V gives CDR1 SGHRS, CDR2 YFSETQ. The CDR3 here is CASSLGQVNTEAFF. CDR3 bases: TGCGCCAGCAGCCTCGGACAGGTCAACACTGAAGCTTTCTTT.

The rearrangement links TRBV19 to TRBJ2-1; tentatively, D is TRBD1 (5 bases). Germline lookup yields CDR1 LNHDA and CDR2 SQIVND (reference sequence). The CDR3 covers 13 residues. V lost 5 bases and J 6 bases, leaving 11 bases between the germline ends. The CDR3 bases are TGTGCCAGTAGTCAACAGGTTTTCAATGAGCAGTTCTTC. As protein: CASSQQVFNEQFF.

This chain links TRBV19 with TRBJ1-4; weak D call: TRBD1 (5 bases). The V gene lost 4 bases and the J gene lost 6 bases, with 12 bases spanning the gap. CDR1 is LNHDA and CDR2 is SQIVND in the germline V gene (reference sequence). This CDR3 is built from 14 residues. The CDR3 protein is CASSTQWGDEKLFF. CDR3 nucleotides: TGTGCCAGTAGTACCCAATGGGGGGATGAAAAACTGTTTTTT.

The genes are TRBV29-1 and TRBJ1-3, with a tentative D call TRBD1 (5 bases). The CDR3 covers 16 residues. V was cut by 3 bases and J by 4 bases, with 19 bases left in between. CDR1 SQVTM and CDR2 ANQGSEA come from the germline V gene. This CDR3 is CSVDFTGGLGGNTIYF. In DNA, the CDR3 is TGCAGCGTTGATTTTACAGGTGGATTGGGGGGAAACACCATATATTTT.

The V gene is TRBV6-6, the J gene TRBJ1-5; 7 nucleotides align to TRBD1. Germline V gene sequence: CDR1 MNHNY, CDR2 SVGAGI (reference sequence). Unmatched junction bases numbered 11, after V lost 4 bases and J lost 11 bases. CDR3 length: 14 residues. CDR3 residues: CASSLPGTDYTQHF. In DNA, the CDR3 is TGTGCCAGCAGTTTACCTGGGACAGATTACACCCAGCATTTT.

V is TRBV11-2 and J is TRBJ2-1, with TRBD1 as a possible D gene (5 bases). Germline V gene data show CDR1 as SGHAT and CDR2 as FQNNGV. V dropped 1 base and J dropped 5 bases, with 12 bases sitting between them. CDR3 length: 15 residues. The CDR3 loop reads CASSLGQGTNNEQFF. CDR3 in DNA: TGTGCCAGCAGCTTAGGCCAGGGAACAAACAATGAGCAGTTCTTC.

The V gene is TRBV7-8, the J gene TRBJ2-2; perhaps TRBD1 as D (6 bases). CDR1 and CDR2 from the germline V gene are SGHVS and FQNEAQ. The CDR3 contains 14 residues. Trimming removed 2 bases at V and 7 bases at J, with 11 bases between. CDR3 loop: CASSLYTGHGELFF. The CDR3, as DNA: TGTGCCAGCAGCTTATACACAGGGCACGGGGAGCTGTTTTTT.

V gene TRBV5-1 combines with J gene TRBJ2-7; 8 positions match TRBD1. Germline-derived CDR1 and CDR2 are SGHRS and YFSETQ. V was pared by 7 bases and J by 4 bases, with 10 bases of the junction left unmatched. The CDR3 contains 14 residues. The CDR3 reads CASSVGQGFYEQYF. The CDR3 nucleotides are TGCGCCAGCTCAGTTGGACAGGGCTTTTACGAGCAGTACTTC.

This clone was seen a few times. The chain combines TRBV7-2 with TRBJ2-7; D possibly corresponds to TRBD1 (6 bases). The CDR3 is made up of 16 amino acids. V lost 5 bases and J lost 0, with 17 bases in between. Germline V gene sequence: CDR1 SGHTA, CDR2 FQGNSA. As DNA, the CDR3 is TGTGCCAGCAGCCTAGAACGGGACATGAGCTCCTACGAGCAGTACTTC. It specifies CASSLERDMSSYEQYF.

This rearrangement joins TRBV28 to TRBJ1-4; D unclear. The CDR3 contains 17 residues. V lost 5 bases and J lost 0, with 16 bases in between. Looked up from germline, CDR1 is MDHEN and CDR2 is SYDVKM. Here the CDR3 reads CASSLPLVGATNEKLFF. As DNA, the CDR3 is TGTGCCAGCAGTCTTCCTTTAGTGGGAGCAACTAATGAAAAACTGTTTTTT.

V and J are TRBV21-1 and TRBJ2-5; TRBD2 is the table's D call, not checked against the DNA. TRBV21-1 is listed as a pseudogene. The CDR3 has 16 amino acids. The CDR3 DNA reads TGTGCCAGCAGCAAGGAGACTAGCGGGGGGTCGGAGACCCAGTACTTC. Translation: CASSKETSGGSETQYF.

The CDR3 coding sequence is TGCGCCAGCAACCCCAGCGGGGGCTCCTACGAGCAGTACGTC. Translation gives CASNPSGGSYEQYV. This chain joins TRBV10-2 and TRBJ2-7; 8 bases map to TRBD2. The CDR3 is 14 residues long. Germline V gene sequence: CDR1 WSHSY, CDR2 SAAADI. V was clipped by 7 bases and J by 0 bases; unmatched bases: 5.